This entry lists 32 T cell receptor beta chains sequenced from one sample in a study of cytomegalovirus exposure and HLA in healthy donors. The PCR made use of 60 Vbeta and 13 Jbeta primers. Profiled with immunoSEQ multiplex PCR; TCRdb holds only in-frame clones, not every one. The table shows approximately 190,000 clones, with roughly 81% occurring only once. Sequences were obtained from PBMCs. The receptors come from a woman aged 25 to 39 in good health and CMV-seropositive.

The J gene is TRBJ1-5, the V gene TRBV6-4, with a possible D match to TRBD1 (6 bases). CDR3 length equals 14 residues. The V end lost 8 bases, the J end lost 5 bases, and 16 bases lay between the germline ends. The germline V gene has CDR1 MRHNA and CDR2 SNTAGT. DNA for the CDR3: TGTGCCAGCGGACCCCGACAGGCATATCAGCCCCAGCATTTT. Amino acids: CASGPRQAYQPQHF.

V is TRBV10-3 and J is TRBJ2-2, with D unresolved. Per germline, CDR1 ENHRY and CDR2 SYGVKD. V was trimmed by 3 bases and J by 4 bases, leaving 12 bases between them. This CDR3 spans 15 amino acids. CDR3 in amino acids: CAISEVEFSTGELFF. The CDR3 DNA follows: TGTGCCATCAGTGAAGTAGAATTTAGCACCGGGGAGCTGTTTTTT.

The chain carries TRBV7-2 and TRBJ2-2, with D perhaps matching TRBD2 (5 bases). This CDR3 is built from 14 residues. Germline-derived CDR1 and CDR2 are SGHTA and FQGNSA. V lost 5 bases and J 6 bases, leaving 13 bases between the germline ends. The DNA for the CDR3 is TGTGCCAGCAGCCGTTCGGGGATTGCCGGGGAGCTGTTTTTT. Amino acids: CASSRSGIAGELFF. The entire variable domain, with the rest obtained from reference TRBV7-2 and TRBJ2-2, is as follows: GAGVSQSPSNKVTEKGKDVELRCDPISGHTALYWYRQSLGQGLEFLIYFQGNSAPDKSGLPSDRFSAERTGGSVSTLTIQRTQQEDSAVYLCASSRSGIAGELFFGEGSRLTVL.

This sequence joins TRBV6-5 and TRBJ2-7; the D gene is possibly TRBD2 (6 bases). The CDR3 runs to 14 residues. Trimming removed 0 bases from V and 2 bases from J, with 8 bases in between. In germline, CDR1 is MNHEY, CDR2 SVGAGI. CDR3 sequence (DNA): TGTGCCAGCAGTTACTCGGGGGAGGCCTACGAGCAGTACTTC. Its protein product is CASSYSGEAYEQYF.

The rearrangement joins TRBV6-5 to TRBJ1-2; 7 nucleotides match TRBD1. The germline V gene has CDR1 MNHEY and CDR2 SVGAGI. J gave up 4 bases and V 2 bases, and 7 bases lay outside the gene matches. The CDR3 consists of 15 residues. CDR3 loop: CASSYTVQGSYGYTF. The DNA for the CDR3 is TGTGCCAGCAGTTACACCGTACAGGGGTCCTATGGCTACACCTTC.

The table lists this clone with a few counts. The CDR3 DNA reads TGTGCCAGCAGTCCCCTCGGGGGGGGCAATCAGCCCCAGCATTTT. Protein sequence: CASSPLGGGNQPQHF. The chain uses TRBV7-2 and TRBJ1-5; D might be TRBD1 (5 bases). This CDR3 is 15 amino acids long. Trimming removed 6 bases at V and 2 bases at J, with 14 bases between. Germline CDR1 SGHTA, CDR2 FQGNSA.

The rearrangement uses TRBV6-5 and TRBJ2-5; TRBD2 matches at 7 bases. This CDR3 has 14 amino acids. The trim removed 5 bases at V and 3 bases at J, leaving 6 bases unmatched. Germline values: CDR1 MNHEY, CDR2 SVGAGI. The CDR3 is CASSPSGREETQYF. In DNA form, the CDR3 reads TGTGCCAGCAGTCCTAGCGGCAGGGAAGAGACCCAGTACTTC.

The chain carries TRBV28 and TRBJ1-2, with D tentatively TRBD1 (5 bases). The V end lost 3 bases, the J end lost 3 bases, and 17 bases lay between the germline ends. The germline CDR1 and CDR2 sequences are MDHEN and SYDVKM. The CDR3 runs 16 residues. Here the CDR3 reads CASSLSGVNGDYGYTF. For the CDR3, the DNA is TGTGCCAGCAGTTTGTCGGGGGTTAACGGGGACTATGGCTACACCTTC.

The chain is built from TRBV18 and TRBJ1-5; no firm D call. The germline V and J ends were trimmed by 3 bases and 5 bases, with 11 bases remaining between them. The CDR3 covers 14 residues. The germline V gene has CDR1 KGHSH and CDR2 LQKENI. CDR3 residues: CASSPGWSDQPQHF. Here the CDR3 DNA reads TGTGCCAGCTCACCCGGGTGGTCGGATCAGCCCCAGCATTTT. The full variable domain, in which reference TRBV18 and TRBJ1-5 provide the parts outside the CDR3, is NAGVMQNPRHLVRRRGQEARLRCSPMKGHSHVYWYRQLPEEGLKFMVYLQKENIIDESGMPKERFSAEFPKEGPSILRIQQVVRGDSAAYFCASSPGWSDQPQHFGDGTRLSIL.

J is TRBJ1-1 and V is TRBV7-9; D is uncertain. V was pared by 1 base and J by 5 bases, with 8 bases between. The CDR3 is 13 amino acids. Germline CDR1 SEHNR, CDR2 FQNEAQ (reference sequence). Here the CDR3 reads CASSLGGWTEAFF. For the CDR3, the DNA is TGTGCCAGCAGCTTAGGAGGTTGGACTGAAGCTTTCTTT.

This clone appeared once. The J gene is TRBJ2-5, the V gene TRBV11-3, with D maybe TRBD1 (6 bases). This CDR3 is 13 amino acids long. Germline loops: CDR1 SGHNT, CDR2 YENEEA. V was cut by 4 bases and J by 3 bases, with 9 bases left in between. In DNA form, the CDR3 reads TGTGCCAGCAGCTCCGGACAGAAAGAGACCCAGTACTTC. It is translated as CASSSGQKETQYF.

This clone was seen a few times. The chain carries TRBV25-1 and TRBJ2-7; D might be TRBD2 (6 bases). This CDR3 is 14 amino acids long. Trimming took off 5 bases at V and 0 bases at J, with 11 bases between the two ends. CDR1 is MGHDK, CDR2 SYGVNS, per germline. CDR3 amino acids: CASSRSGSSYEQYF. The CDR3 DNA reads TGTGCCAGCAGTCGTAGCGGTTCCTCCTACGAGCAGTACTTC.

DNA of the CDR3: TGTGCCAGTAGTACTCGACAGGGGCCCACCGAGCAGTACTTC. Translating gives CASSTRQGPTEQYF. This chain uses TRBV19 with TRBJ2-7; TRBD1 aligns across 8 bases. Germline CDR1 reads LNHDA; CDR2 reads SQIVND (reference sequence). V was pared by 4 bases and J by 6 bases, with 8 bases of the junction left unmatched. This CDR3 comprises 14 residues.

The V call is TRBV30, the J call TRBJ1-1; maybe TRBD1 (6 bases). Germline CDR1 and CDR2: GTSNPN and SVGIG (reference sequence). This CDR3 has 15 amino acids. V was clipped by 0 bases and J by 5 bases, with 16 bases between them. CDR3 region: CAWSVRGGAWTEAFF. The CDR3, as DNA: TGTGCCTGGAGTGTACGGGGGGGCGCGTGGACTGAAGCTTTCTTT. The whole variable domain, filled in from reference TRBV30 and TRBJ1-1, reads SQTIHQWPATLVQPVGSPLSLECTVEGTSNPNLYWYRQAAGRGLQLLFYSVGIGQISSEVPQNLSASRPQDRQFILSSKKLLLSDSGFYLCAWSVRGGAWTEAFFGQGTRLTVV.

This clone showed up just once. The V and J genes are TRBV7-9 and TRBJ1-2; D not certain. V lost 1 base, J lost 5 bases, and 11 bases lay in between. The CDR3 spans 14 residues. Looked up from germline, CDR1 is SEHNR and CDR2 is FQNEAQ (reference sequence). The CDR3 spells CASSLEEDVYGYTF. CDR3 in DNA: TGTGCCAGCAGCTTAGAGGAGGATGTATATGGCTACACCTTC.

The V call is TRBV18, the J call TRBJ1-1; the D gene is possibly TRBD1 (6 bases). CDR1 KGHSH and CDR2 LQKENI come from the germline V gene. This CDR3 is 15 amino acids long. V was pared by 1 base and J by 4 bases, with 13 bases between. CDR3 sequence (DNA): TGTGCCAGCTCACCACGGGCAGGGGAGTCCACTGAAGCTTTCTTT. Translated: CASSPRAGESTEAFF.

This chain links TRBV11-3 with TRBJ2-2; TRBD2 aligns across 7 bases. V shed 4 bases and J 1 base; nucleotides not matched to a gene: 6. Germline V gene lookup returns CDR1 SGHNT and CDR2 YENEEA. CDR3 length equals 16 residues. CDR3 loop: CASSSPAGRNTGELFF. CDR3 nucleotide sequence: TGTGCCAGCAGCTCGCCAGCGGGGCGGAACACCGGGGAGCTGTTTTTT.

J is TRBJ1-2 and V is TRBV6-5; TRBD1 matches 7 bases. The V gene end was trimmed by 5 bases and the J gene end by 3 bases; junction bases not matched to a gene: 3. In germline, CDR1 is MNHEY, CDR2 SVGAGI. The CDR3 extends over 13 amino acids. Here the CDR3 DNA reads TGTGCCAGCAGTCGAGGGGGCGACTATGGCTACACCTTC. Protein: CASSRGGDYGYTF.

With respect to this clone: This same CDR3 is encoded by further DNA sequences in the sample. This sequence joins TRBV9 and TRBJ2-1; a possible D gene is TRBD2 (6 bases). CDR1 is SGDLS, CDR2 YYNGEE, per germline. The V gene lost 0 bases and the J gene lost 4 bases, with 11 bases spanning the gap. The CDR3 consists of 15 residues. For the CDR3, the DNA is TGTGCCAGCAGCGTAGTGGCGGGGACTTACAATGAGCAGTTCTTC. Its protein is CASSVVAGTYNEQFF.

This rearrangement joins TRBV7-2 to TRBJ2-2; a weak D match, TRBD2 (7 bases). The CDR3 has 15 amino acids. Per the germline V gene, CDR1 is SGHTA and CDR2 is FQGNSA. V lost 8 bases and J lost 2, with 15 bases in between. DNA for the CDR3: TGTGCCAGCCGCCGGGGGGCAGGAAACACCGGGGAGCTGTTTTTT. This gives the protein CASRRGAGNTGELFF.

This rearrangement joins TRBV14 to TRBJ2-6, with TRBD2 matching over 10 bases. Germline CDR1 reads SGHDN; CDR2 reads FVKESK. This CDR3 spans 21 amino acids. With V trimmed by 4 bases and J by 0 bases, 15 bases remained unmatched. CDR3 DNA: TGTGCCAGCAGCCCCTGGCGCGTAGCGGGGGGCCTCTACTCTGGGGCCAACGTCCTGACTTTC. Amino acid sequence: CASSPWRVAGGLYSGANVLTF.

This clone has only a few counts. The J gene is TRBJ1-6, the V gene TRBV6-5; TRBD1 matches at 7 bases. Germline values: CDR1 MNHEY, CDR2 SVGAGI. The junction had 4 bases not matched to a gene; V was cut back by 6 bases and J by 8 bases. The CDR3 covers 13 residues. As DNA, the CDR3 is TGTGCCAGCAGGAGGGGGCCGGATTCACCCCTCCACTTT. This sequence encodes CASRRGPDSPLHF.

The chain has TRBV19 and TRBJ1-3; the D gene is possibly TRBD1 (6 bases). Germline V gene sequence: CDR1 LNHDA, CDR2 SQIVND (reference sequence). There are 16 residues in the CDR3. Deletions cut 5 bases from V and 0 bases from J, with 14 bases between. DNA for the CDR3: TGTGCCAGTAGTCCCGGGGGGCAAAACTCTGGAAACACCATATATTTT. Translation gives CASSPGGQNSGNTIYF.

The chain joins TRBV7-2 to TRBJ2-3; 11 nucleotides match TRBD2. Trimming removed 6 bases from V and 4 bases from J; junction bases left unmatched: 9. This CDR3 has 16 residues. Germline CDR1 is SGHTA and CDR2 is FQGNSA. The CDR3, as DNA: TGTGCCAGCAGAACCTCCGGGACTAGCGGCGCAGATACGCAGTATTTT. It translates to CASRTSGTSGADTQYF.

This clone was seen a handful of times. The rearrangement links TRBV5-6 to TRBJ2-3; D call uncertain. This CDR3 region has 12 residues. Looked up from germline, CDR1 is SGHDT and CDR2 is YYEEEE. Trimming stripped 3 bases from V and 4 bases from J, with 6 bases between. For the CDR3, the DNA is TGTGCCAGCAGCTCAGTTCCAGATACGCAGTATTTT. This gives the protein CASSSVPDTQYF.

In DNA form, the CDR3 reads TGTGCCAGCAGCCCGGGACTAGCGCGCAATGAGCAGTTCTTC. This sequence encodes CASSPGLARNEQFF. The genes are TRBV27 and TRBJ2-1; 10 bases are a match to TRBD2. The CDR3 is 14 residues long. Germline V gene sequence: CDR1 MNHEY, CDR2 SMNVEV (reference sequence). Trimming took 6 bases from V and 6 from J; bases not matched to a gene: 5.

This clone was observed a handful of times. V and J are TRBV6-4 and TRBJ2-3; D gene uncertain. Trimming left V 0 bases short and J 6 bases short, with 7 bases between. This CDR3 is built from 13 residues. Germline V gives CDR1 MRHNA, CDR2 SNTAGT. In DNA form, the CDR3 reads TGTGCCAGCAGTGACTCGAGCTCCGATACGCAGTATTTT. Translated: CASSDSSSDTQYF.

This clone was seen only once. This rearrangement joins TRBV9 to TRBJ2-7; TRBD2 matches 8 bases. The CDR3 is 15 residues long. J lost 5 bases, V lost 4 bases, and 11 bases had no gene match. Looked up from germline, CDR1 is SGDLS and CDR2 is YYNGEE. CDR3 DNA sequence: TGTGCCAGCAGCCCCTCGGGAGGGCCTGTAAACGAGCAGTACTTC. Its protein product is CASSPSGGPVNEQYF.

CDR3 loop: CASSLDRQGQQYF. As DNA, the CDR3 is TGTGCCAGCAGCTTAGATAGACAGGGCCAGCAGTACTTC. The V call is TRBV11-3, the J call TRBJ2-7; TRBD1 matches at 7 bases. The CDR3 sequence is 13 residues long. Looked up from germline, CDR1 is SGHNT and CDR2 is YENEEA. J gave up 8 bases and V 0 bases, and 4 bases lay outside the gene matches.

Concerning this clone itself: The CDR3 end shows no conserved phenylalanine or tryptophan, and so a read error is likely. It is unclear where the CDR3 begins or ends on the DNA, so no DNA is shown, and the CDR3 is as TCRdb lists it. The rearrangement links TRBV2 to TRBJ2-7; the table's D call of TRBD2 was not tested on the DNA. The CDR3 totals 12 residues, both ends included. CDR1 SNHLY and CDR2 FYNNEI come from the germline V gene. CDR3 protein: CASSYFSGRRSI.

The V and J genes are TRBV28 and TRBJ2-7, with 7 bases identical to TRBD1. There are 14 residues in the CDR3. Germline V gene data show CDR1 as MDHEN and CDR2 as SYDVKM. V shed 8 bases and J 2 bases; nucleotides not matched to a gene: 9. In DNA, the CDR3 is TGTGCCAGCGGACCAGGGGGACGTCCCTACGAGCAGTACTTC. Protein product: CASGPGGRPYEQYF.

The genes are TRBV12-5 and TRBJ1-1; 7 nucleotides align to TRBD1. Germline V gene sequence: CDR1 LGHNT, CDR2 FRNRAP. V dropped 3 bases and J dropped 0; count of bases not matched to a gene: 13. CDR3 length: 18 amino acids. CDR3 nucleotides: TGTGCTAGTGGTTTTCCCCACCGCGTGGGACAGATGAACACTGAAGCTTTCTTT. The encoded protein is CASGFPHRVGQMNTEAFF.